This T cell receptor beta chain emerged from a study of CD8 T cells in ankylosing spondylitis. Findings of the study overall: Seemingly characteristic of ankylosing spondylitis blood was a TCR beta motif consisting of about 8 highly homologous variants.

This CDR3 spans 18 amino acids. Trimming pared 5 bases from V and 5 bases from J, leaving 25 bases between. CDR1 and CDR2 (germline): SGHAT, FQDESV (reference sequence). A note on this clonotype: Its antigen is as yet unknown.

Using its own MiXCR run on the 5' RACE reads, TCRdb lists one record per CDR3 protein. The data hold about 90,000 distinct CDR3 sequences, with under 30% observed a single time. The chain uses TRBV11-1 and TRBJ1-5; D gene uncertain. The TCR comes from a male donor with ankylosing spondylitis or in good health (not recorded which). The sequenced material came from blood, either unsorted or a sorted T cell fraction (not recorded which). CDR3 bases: TGTGCCAGCAGCCGCGTCCCCCCAGAGAAGGAAGACGATCAGCCCCAGCATTTT. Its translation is CASSRVPPEKEDDQPQHF.